This T cell receptor beta chain emerged from a study of cytomegalovirus exposure and HLA in healthy donors listed by TCRdb under 2017. In the study overall: An earlier analysis of several hundred of the donors reported about 280 Gb of sequence data and 117 million unique TCR beta sequences obtained from roughly 180 million T cells. To predict cytomegalovirus infection status, the study combined high-throughput TCR immunosequencing, statistical association of individual TCRs with disease status, and machine learning. In addition to the first cohort of 666 subjects, a separate validation cohort of approximately 120 different subjects was used. The study aimed to test whether signatures of past pathogen exposure could be identified by cataloging public T cell receptors. The number of typed donors differed by locus: about 620-640 for A, B, C, DRB1 and DQB1; approximately 540 for DQA1; 600 to 610 for DPA1; and about 470 for DPB1. Using immunosequencing, the study profiled T cell repertoires from approximately 700 subjects and related those repertoires to cytomegalovirus serostatus. Class I and class II HLA loci were covered by the typing at four-digit resolution. Approximately 310 gigabases of sequencing data and approximately 80 million unique TCR sequences were included in an early release covering several hundred HLA-typed donors. Rather than using new phenotypic data, the later analysis identified candidate immune exposures from TCR beta sequences and from how often those sequences occurred across donors. Every repertoire in the discovery cohort had been generated on one and the same sequencing platform. On average, about 200,000 unique TCR beta nucleotide sequences were sequenced per donor among a few hundred genotyped donors of the cohort, with roughly a sixth of those sequences being non-productive. Donor age, sex, ethnicity and CMV serostatus were compiled together with the repertoire data. Four to six DR-DQ haplotypes were handled as single units for association and clustering, since linkage in the cohort was strong. A later genetic analysis used genome-wide SNP genotypes for about 65% of the 666 donors, treating that subset as a discovery cohort. A later analysis re-examined previously published TCR beta repertoires from several hundred donors and added high-resolution HLA genotyping to investigate patterns of TCR occurrence. To decide whether each TCR beta V gene segment behaved as functional or pseudogenic, an earlier analysis of 587 of the donors relied on high-throughput TCR beta sequencing. The genetic ancestry cluster associated with self-reported Caucasian donors included over 65% of the 300 to 450 genotyped donors.

Libraries were made using the immunoSEQ multiplex PCR assay. For the multiplex PCR, a mixture combining 60 forward primers for TCR Vbeta segments and 13 reverse primers for TCR Jbeta segments was used. A multiplex PCR assay on genomic DNA amplified the CDR3 region of rearranged TCR beta genes. On the Illumina HiSeq System, the amplified TCR beta libraries were sequenced as 87-base-pair reads. The original pipeline was this. Across the roughly 600 repertoires, a later analysis counted approximately 83 million unique TCR beta chains, 9 million to 14 million of which were shared by at least two donors. A nearest-neighbor algorithm error-corrected the raw reads and collapsed the reads into unique sequences, merging closely related sequences to remove PCR and sequencing errors. V, D and J gene segments were assigned by aligning CDR3 sequences to IMGT reference sequences. For a sequence to be retained, at least a six-nucleotide match to both a V gene segment and a J gene segment was required. A rearrangement was called productive if the CDR3 had no stop codons and remained in frame with V and J, and every other rearrangement was called non-productive. CDR3 was defined by IMGT convention, running from the second conserved V-encoded cysteine to the conserved J-encoded phenylalanine. In an earlier analysis of 550 to 650 of the donors, sequences lacking an unambiguous match to a single V gene segment were excluded. In an earlier analysis of 587 of the donors, a V segment was called functional when productive rearrangements were above 56.7%, and segregating when the standard deviation between donors exceeded 5%. To diagnose cytomegalovirus status from the catalog of TCR beta chain sequences, a statistical classification framework was built. In a later analysis, V and J genes were assigned by comparing TCR nucleotide sequences against IMGT/GENE-DB human TR gene sequences. A later analysis assigned CDR3 sequences and most-parsimonious VDJ recombination scenarios with the TCRdist pipeline. In a later analysis, each TCR beta chain was defined by its CDR3 amino acid sequence together with its V-gene family, and reads lacking a unique V-gene family were excluded. A later analysis removed 550 to 700 highly shared, low-generation-probability nucleotide sequences to deal with suspected cross-contamination and a sequencing artifact. In a later analysis, a clonal expansion index for each public chain was calculated from normalized within-repertoire ranks of inferred template counts. Generation probabilities in a later analysis came from a VDJ recombination model fitted to out-of-frame rearrangements, and those results were checked against IGoR. A later analysis scored TCR-TCR, TCR-HLA and TCR-CMV co-occurrence with hypergeometric tests, applying a repertoire-size bias correction to TCR pairs. A later analysis estimated false discovery rates by permuting HLA or CMV assignments 20 times. A later analysis grouped co-occurring TCRs with DBSCAN, adding TCRdist sequence similarity when clustering within HLA-allele-positive subsets. Repertoires with fewer than 30,000 or more than 120,000 public chains were left out of co-occurrence clustering, as were a few repertoires with anomalous nucleotide sharing. Imported from immuneACCESS, the table was reduced by TCRdb to in-frame sequences with V and J called. These copies leave out some clones; in studies compared against another copy, an unresolved V gene accounts for under half, and the cause of the remainder is not known. V and J calls and clone size come straight from that table; D and trimming were deduced from the DNA. For this sample there are fewer than 110,000 clones; 74% appear just once. Of the sample, 14% falls within the top ten clones.

From a lookup of the germline V gene, CDR1 and CDR2 are MGHDK and SYGVNS. V is pruned by 4 bases and J by 7 bases, leaving 5 bases of the junction without a gene match. Including the terminal cysteine and phenylalanine, the CDR3 comprises 16 residues. Only the CDR3 part of the read is kept: 48 bases, read in frame from the first base. The cohort comprised approximately 700 healthy bone marrow donors. At the time of sampling, all cohort members were nominally healthy, though unrecorded immune exposures were likely present. The donor tested CMV seropositive, placing the donor among the roughly 300 seropositive members of the cohort. Each donor provided a peripheral blood sample, and peripheral blood mononuclear cells were used for TCR beta sequencing. The Qiagen DNeasy Blood Extraction Kit was used to extract genomic DNA from the blood cell samples. The investigation overall reported the following: Only TCR beta chains were sequenced in this cohort, and the absence of alpha or paired-chain data limited detectable features. In a later analysis, most CMV-associated TCR beta chains were found to appear HLA-restricted, with HLA associations seemingly driven largely by CMV exposure. In a later analysis, HLA-associated TCR beta chains were found to be more clonally expanded and to have lower generation probabilities than equally common non-associated chains. Across donors, most TCR sequences were observed very rarely, whereas some public TCRs were present in many individuals. For the cohort, immune exposure information was limited to CMV serostatus. Three of the identified cytomegalovirus-associated TCR beta chains were confirmed in vitro to be specific for cytomegalovirus antigens. In an earlier analysis of some 500 of the donors, most TCR beta V segments appeared in productive rearrangements about 90% or about 30% of the time, broadly matching IMGT annotations. Sequencing depth was assumed to be roughly uniform across donors in the presence/absence analyses, though that assumption may not hold. Several of the top co-occurrence clusters appeared to be linked to parvovirus B19, influenza, CMV and Epstein-Barr virus, according to a later analysis. The sequencing pipeline was judged likely to have produced a cluster of highly shared sequence variants as a technical artifact. An association between a missense DCLRE1C variant and V-gene and J-gene trimming of TCR beta chains was found in a later genetic analysis and replicated in an independent cohort. In both the original and validation cohorts, the classifier was reported to diagnose cytomegalovirus status with high specificity and sensitivity. Assigning TCR associations to individual alleles was difficult when HLA alleles, especially DR and DQ, strongly co-occurred. In a later analysis, the rate of TCR association differed among HLA loci, with DRB1 alleles having the most associated TCRs and HLA-C alleles having the fewest. According to the authors, the approach could potentially be generalized to other disease states and immunological phenotypes. A total of about 180 TCR beta chains were listed by the study as associated with cytomegalovirus. Correlated functional status among segregating V segments might reflect linkage disequilibrium, but an unknown experimental factor could not be ruled out. A further reported finding was that TCR beta sequences accurately predicted the HLA-A and HLA-B alleles for most subjects in the first cohort. In a later genetic analysis, fewer N-insertions in productive TCRs were reported among donors in an Asian-associated ancestry cluster than the roughly 700-donor mean. A later analysis associated 17,000 or so TCR beta sequences with specific HLA alleles at a false discovery rate of 0.05. Because the 87-base-pair reads could not distinguish some IMGT-functional V segments, including TRBV6-2 and TRBV6-3, those segments were excluded. The earlier analysis of around 600 of the donors excluded over 15 rarely observed V segments, including chromosome 9 orphons, because counts were too low. HLA typing was unavailable for some donors at each locus, so association tests used only the typed subset.

About this clone itself: Its antigen specificity is not known. No much larger clone is present one base from it, and per-base qualities are unavailable.

The chain is assembled from TRBV25-1 and TRBJ2-1; 15 bases in between match TRBD2. This TCR came from a woman aged 40 to 55 in good health and CMV-seropositive. The source material was PBMCs. The CDR3 is CASSGRTSGGVNEQFF. The sequenced DNA: TGTGCCAGCAGTGGCCGGACTAGCGGGGGGGTAAATGAGCAGTTCTTC.